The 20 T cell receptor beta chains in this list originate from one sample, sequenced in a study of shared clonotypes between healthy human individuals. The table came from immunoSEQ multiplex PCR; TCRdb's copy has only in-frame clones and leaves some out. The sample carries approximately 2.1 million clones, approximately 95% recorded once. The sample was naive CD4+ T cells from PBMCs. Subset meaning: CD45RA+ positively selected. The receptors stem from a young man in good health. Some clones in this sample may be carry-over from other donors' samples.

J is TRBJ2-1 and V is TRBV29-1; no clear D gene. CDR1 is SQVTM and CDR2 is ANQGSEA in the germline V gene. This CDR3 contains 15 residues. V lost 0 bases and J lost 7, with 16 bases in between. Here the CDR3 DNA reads TGCAGCGTTGAAGATCTAAAGACCCCGGTTAATGAGCAGTTCTTC. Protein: CSVEDLKTPVNEQFF.

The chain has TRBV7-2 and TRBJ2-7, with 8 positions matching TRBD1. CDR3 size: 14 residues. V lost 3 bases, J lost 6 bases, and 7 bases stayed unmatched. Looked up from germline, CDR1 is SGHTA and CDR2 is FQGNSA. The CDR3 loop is CASSFADRVSEQYF. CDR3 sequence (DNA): TGTGCCAGCAGCTTCGCGGACAGGGTCTCCGAGCAGTACTTC.

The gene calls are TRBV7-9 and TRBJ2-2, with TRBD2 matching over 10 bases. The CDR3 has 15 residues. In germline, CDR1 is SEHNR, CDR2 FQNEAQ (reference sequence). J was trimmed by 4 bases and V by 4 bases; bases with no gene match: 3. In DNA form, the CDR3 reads TGTGCCAGCAGCTCGGCTAGCGGGAGCACCGGGGAGCTGTTTTTT. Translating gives CASSSASGSTGELFF.

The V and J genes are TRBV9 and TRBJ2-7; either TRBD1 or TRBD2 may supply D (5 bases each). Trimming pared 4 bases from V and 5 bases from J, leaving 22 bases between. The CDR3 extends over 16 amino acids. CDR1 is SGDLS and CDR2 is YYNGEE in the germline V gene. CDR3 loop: CASSLRGQGGLDEQYF. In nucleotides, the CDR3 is TGTGCCAGCAGCCTACGAGGGCAGGGCGGTTTAGACGAGCAGTACTTC.

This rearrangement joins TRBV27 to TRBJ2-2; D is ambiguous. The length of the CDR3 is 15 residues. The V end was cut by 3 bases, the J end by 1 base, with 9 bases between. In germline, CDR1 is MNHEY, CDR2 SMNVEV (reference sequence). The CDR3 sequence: CASSFGPVNTGELFF. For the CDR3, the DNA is TGTGCCAGCAGTTTCGGTCCGGTGAACACCGGGGAGCTGTTTTTT.

The CDR3 spells CASSPLAGGSIYNEQFF. CDR3 bases: TGCGCCAGCAGCCCTTTAGCGGGTGGTTCGATCTACAATGAGCAGTTCTTC. The genes are TRBV5-1 and TRBJ2-1; the match to TRBD2 covers 7 bases. CDR3 length: 17 amino acids. Germline values: CDR1 SGHRS, CDR2 YFSETQ. V gave up 4 bases and J gave up 3 bases; unmatched junction bases: 13.

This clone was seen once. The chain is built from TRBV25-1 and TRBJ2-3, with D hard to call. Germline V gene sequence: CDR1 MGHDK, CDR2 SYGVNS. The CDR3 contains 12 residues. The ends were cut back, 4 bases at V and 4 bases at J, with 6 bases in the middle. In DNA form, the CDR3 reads TGTGCCAGCAGTGGGGCGCCAGATACGCAGTATTTT. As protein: CASSGAPDTQYF.

The CDR3 DNA reads as TGCGCCAGCAGCTGGGGACTAGCGGGAGATGAGCAGTTCTTC. Protein sequence: CASSWGLAGDEQFF. This chain links TRBV5-1 with TRBJ2-1; 14 bases match TRBD2. CDR1 and CDR2 from the germline V gene are SGHRS and YFSETQ. The CDR3 is made up of 14 amino acids. Trimming took 3 bases from V and 8 from J; bases not matched to a gene: 1.

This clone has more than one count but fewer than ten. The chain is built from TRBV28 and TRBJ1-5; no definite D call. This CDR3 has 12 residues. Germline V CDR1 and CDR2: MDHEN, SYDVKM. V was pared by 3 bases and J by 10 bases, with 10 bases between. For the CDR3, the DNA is TGTGCCAGCAGTTTCGCGCGGCGACCCCAGCATTTT. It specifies CASSFARRPQHF.

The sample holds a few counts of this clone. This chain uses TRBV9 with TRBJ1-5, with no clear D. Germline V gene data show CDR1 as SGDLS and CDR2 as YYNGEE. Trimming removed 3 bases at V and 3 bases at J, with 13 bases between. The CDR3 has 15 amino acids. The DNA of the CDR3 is TGTGCCAGCAGCGCCTCCGGTGGTAACAATCAGCCCCAGCATTTT. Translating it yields CASSASGGNNQPQHF.

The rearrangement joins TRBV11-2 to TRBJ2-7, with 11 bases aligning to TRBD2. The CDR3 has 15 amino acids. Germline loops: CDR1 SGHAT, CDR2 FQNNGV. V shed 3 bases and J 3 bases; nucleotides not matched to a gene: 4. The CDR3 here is CASSFRTSGSYEQYF. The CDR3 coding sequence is TGTGCCAGCAGCTTCCGAACTAGCGGGAGCTACGAGCAGTACTTC.

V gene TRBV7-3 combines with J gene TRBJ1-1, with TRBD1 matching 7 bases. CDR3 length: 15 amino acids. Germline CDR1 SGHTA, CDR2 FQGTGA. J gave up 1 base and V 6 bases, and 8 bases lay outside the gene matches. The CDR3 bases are TGTGCCAGCAGTTACCGGACAGGAGAGAACACTGAAGCTTTCTTT. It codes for CASSYRTGENTEAFF.

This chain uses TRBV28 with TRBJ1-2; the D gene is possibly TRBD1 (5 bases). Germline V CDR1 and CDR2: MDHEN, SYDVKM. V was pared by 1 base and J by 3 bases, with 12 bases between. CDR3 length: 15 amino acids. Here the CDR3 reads CASSLLGSQDYGYTF. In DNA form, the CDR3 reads TGTGCCAGCAGTTTATTAGGGTCACAGGACTATGGCTACACCTTC.

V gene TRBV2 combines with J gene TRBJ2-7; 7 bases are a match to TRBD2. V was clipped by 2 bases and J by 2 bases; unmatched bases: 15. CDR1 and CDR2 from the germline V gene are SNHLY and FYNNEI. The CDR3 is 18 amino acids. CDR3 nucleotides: TGTGCCAGCAGTGAATTGGTAGGTAGCGGGCGAATAACCTACGAGCAGTACTTC. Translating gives CASSELVGSGRITYEQYF.

CDR3 coding DNA: TGTGCCAGCAGCGTCGACAGTATCATTAATGAAAAACTGTTTTTT. Protein sequence: CASSVDSIINEKLFF. The rearrangement uses TRBV7-9 and TRBJ1-4; D is perhaps TRBD1 (5 bases). This CDR3 region has 15 residues. With 5 bases removed from V and 4 bases from J, the gap between germline ends came to 14 bases. The germline gives CDR1 SEHNR, CDR2 FQNEAQ (reference sequence).

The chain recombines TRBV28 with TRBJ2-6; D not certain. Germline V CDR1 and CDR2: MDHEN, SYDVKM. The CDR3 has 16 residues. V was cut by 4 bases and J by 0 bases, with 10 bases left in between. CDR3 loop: CASSSATDSGANVLTF. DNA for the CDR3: TGTGCCAGCAGTTCTGCGACGGACTCTGGGGCCAACGTCCTGACTTTC.

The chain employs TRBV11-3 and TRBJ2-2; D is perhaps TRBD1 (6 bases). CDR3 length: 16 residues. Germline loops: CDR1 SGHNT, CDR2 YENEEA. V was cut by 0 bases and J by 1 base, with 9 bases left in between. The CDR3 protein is CASSLEGTMNTGELFF. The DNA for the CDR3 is TGTGCCAGCAGCTTAGAAGGGACAATGAACACCGGGGAGCTGTTTTTT.

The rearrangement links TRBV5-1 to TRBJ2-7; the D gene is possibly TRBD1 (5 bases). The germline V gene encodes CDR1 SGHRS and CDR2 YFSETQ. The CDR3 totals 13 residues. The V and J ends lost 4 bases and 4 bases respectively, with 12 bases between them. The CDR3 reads CASSTGAGYEQYF. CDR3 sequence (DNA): TGCGCCAGCAGCACCGGTGCAGGGTACGAGCAGTACTTC.

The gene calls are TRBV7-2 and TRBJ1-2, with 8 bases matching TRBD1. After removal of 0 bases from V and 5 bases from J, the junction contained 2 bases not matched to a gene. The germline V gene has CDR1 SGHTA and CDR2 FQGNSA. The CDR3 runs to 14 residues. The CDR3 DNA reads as TGTGCCAGCAGCTTAGCAGACAGGGGTTATGGCTACACCTTC. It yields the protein CASSLADRGYGYTF.

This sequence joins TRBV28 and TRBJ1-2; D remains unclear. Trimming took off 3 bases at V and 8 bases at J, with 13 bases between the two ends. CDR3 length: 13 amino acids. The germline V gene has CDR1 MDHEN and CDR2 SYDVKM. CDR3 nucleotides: TGTGCCAGCAGTTTGAGAAGTTTTGAAGGCTACACCTTC. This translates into CASSLRSFEGYTF.